The rows below give T cell receptor beta chains drawn from one sample of a study of blood T cell repertoires in COVID-19. Produced via immunoSEQ multiplex PCR; TCRdb's table is partial and in-frame only. This sample has 75,000 to 95,000 clones; approximately 90% occur once, and the top ten carry 4.6%. The sequencing sample was made of peripheral blood. These receptors originate from a man aged 45-65 years with active COVID-19. Both conserved end residues are part of each CDR3. The order of the fields is J gene, clone size, V gene, D gene, CDR3 protein, CDR3 DNA. The D gene is left open where the match is weak. Clone size is not always given. Where it is, it says once, few, many or a class for expanded clones.

j_call: TRBJ2-1; clone_size: -; v_call: TRBV19; d_call: TRBD2; cdr3_aa: CASSMLAGDPRGEQFF; cdr3_nt: TGTGCCAGTAGTATGTTAGCGGGGGACCCCCGGGGTGAGCAGTTCTTC
j_call: TRBJ1-4; clone_size: -; v_call: TRBV28; d_call: -; cdr3_aa: CASSVGGERELFF; cdr3_nt: TGTGCCAGCAGTGTAGGGGGTGAGAGGGAACTGTTTTTT
j_call: TRBJ2-7; clone_size: -; v_call: TRBV30; d_call: -; cdr3_aa: CAGGGTYEQYF; cdr3_nt: TGTGCCGGCGGGGGCACCTACGAGCAGTACTTC
j_call: TRBJ2-7; clone_size: -; v_call: TRBV7-2; d_call: TRBD2; cdr3_aa: CASSLPISGRTYEQYF; cdr3_nt: TGTGCCAGCAGCTTACCGATTAGCGGGAGAACCTACGAGCAGTACTTC
j_call: TRBJ2-1; clone_size: -; v_call: TRBV19; d_call: TRBD2; cdr3_aa: CASTGGGFGEQFF; cdr3_nt: TGTGCCAGTACGGGAGGAGGGTTCGGTGAGCAGTTCTTC
j_call: TRBJ2-2; clone_size: -; v_call: TRBV12-5; d_call: -; cdr3_aa: CASGLGQANTGELFF; cdr3_nt: TGTGCTAGTGGTTTGGGACAAGCGAACACCGGGGAGCTGTTTTTT
j_call: TRBJ2-4; clone_size: -; v_call: TRBV11-2; d_call: -; cdr3_aa: CASSLDPLLIAKNIQYF; cdr3_nt: TGTGCCAGCAGCTTAGATCCACTCCTCATAGCCAAAAACATTCAGTACTTC
j_call: TRBJ2-2; clone_size: -; v_call: TRBV9; d_call: -; cdr3_aa: CASSPQGGGSKYAGELFF; cdr3_nt: TGTGCCAGCAGCCCCCAGGGAGGGGGGAGTAAGTATGCCGGGGAGCTGTTTTTT
j_call: TRBJ2-7; clone_size: -; v_call: TRBV28; d_call: TRBD2; cdr3_aa: CASSEYWEGTSGIYEQYF; cdr3_nt: TGTGCCAGCAGTGAATACTGGGAGGGGACTAGCGGGATCTACGAGCAGTACTTC
j_call: TRBJ1-3; clone_size: -; v_call: TRBV7-2; d_call: -; cdr3_aa: CASSLVNRAGNTIYF; cdr3_nt: TGTGCCAGCAGCTTAGTTAACAGGGCTGGAAACACCATATATTTT
j_call: TRBJ2-1; clone_size: -; v_call: TRBV7-9; d_call: -; cdr3_aa: CASSLAMAGTYNEQFF; cdr3_nt: TGTGCCAGCAGCTTAGCTATGGCGGGGACCTACAATGAGCAGTTCTTC
j_call: TRBJ1-2; clone_size: -; v_call: TRBV24-1; d_call: TRBD1; cdr3_aa: CATSDVGQGRGGYTF; cdr3_nt: TGTGCCACCAGTGATGTGGGACAGGGACGGGGAGGCTACACCTTC
j_call: TRBJ1-3; clone_size: -; v_call: TRBV12-5; d_call: -; cdr3_aa: CASGLSGGLGNTIYF; cdr3_nt: TGTGCTAGTGGTTTGAGCGGCGGCCTCGGAAACACCATATATTTT
j_call: TRBJ1-2; clone_size: -; v_call: TRBV15; d_call: TRBD1; cdr3_aa: CATSRDGTGAGYTF; cdr3_nt: TGTGCCACCAGCAGAGACGGGACAGGCGCAGGCTACACCTTC
j_call: TRBJ2-4; clone_size: -; v_call: TRBV18; d_call: -; cdr3_aa: CASSPGRALAKNIQYF; cdr3_nt: TGTGCCAGCTCACCCGGGAGAGCCCTAGCCAAAAACATTCAGTACTTC
j_call: TRBJ2-3; clone_size: -; v_call: TRBV28; d_call: -; cdr3_aa: CASSSAVTDTQYF; cdr3_nt: TGTGCCAGCAGTTCCGCAGTTACAGATACGCAGTATTTT
j_call: TRBJ1-1; clone_size: -; v_call: TRBV18; d_call: -; cdr3_aa: CASSTSGGGLNTEAFF; cdr3_nt: TGTGCCAGCTCCACCTCCGGGGGAGGCTTGAACACTGAAGCTTTCTTT
j_call: TRBJ1-5; clone_size: -; v_call: TRBV24-1; d_call: -; cdr3_aa: CATSGKRENQPQHF; cdr3_nt: TGTGCCACCAGTGGCAAACGGGAAAATCAGCCCCAGCATTTT
j_call: TRBJ2-2; clone_size: few; v_call: TRBV4-2; d_call: -; cdr3_aa: CASSQLTEGHENTGELFF; cdr3_nt: TGTGCCAGCAGCCAGTTAACCGAGGGACACGAGAACACCGGGGAGCTGTTTTTT
j_call: TRBJ2-1; clone_size: -; v_call: TRBV7-2; d_call: -; cdr3_aa: CASSFTLGAEQFF; cdr3_nt: TGTGCCAGCAGCTTTACCTTAGGGGCTGAGCAGTTCTTC
j_call: TRBJ2-7; clone_size: -; v_call: TRBV7-9; d_call: TRBD1; cdr3_aa: CASRLSIGTGNYEQYF; cdr3_nt: TGTGCCAGCAGGCTATCTATCGGGACAGGTAATTACGAGCAGTACTTC
j_call: TRBJ1-5; clone_size: -; v_call: TRBV28; d_call: -; cdr3_aa: CASSLKPPQHF; cdr3_nt: TGTGCCAGCAGTTTAAAGCCGCCCCAGCATTTT
j_call: TRBJ1-2; clone_size: -; v_call: TRBV28; d_call: -; cdr3_aa: CASRVGGQIDGYTF; cdr3_nt: TGTGCCAGCAGAGTCGGCGGGCAGATCGACGGCTACACCTTC
j_call: TRBJ1-1; clone_size: -; v_call: TRBV28; d_call: -; cdr3_aa: CASSFLNTEAFF; cdr3_nt: TGTGCCAGCAGTTTCTTGAACACTGAAGCTTTCTTT
j_call: TRBJ2-7; clone_size: -; v_call: TRBV19; d_call: TRBD2; cdr3_aa: CASSGGSGLDYEQYF; cdr3_nt: TGTGCCAGTAGTGGGGGGAGCGGACTAGACTACGAGCAGTACTTC
j_call: TRBJ2-3; clone_size: -; v_call: TRBV5-1; d_call: -; cdr3_aa: CASSGGTVTDTQYF; cdr3_nt: TGCGCCAGCAGCGGAGGGACAGTCACAGATACGCAGTATTTT